These T cell receptor beta chains were read from a single sample in a study of T cells after yellow fever vaccination. TCRdb processed the 5' RACE reads anew with MiXCR; each CDR3 protein has one entry. The table shows fewer than 400,000 distinct CDR3 sequences, with about 6% occurring only once. Specimen: PBMCs, collected 5 days after the yellow fever booster vaccination. All receptors derive from a man aged 25-45 years who received the YFV17D yellow fever vaccine. The CDR3 runs from the conserved cysteine through the conserved F or W. Fields, in order: clone size, D gene, V gene, J gene, CDR3 protein, CDR3 DNA. D genes are given only for firm matches. Some rows mark clone size as missing; the rest say once, few, many or name a class of expanded clone.

>many|TRBD1|TRBV7-6|TRBJ2-7
CASSAGTGLSQYF
TGTGCCAGCAGCGCAGGGACAGGGCTAAGTCAGTACTTC
>many|-|TRBV6-1|TRBJ1-2
CASSRGSGVNYGYTF
TGTGCCAGCAGTCGTGGGTCAGGGGTTAACTATGGCTACACCTTC
>-|-|TRBV7-3|TRBJ2-1
CASSLGPSDYNEQFF
TGTGCCAGCAGCTTGGGCCCATCAGACTACAATGAGCAGTTCTTC
>many|-|TRBV10-3|TRBJ2-1
CATRPGAGYNEQFF
TGTGCCACCCGCCCAGGGGCGGGTTACAATGAGCAGTTCTTC
>-|-|TRBV4-1|TRBJ2-7
CASGQEPGTWGQYF
TGCGCCAGCGGCCAAGAGCCAGGGACATGGGGGCAGTACTTC
>many|-|TRBV7-9|TRBJ2-1
CASSPRSRGTGNEQFF
TGTGCCAGCAGCCCCAGGAGCCGGGGGACTGGTAATGAGCAGTTCTTC
>many|TRBD2|TRBV11-2|TRBJ2-1
CASSFWGTSGSLSSYNEQFF
TGTGCCAGCAGCTTTTGGGGGACTAGCGGCTCCTTGAGCTCCTACAATGAGCAGTTCTTC
>few|TRBD2|TRBV6-1|TRBJ2-1
CASSPSAGGPNEQFF
TGTGCCAGCAGCCCCTCAGCGGGAGGGCCTAATGAGCAGTTCTTC
>many|-|TRBV28|TRBJ2-7
CASRTPEQQYF
TGTGCCAGCAGGACCCCGGAACAGCAGTACTTC
>few|-|TRBV5-4|TRBJ2-7
CASSLPDSGQYF
TGTGCCAGCAGCCTACCCGACTCCGGGCAGTACTTC
>many|-|TRBV6-1|TRBJ2-3
CASIQGGSTDTQYF
TGTGCCAGCATCCAAGGCGGAAGCACAGATACGCAGTATTTT
>-|TRBD1|TRBV30|TRBJ2-2
CAWSVRWDRVRELFF
TGTGCCTGGAGTGTGCGCTGGGACAGGGTCAGGGAGCTGTTTTTT
>many|-|TRBV29-1|TRBJ1-2
CSVDWANYGYTF
TGCAGCGTTGACTGGGCTAACTATGGCTACACCTTC
>-|TRBD2|TRBV5-4|TRBJ2-3
CASSLVAGEEDTQYF
TGTGCCAGCAGCTTGGTGGCGGGAGAAGAAGATACGCAGTATTTT
>few|TRBD2|TRBV9|TRBJ2-2
CASSVAAGGYTGELFF
TGTGCCAGCAGCGTAGCAGCGGGAGGGTACACCGGGGAGCTGTTTTTT
>many|-|TRBV29-1|TRBJ2-1
CSAVVRQQFF
TGCAGCGCAGTTGTGAGGCAGCAGTTCTTC
>few|-|TRBV20-1|TRBJ2-3
CSASRVPQTDTQYF
TGCAGTGCTAGTCGAGTGCCCCAGACCGATACGCAGTATTTT
>many|TRBD1|TRBV5-1|TRBJ1-1
CASTNLDRDTEAFF
TGCGCCAGCACCAATTTGGACAGGGACACTGAAGCTTTCTTT
>few|TRBD1|TRBV20-1|TRBJ2-7
CSATPDRDEQYF
TGCAGTGCAACCCCGGACAGGGACGAGCAGTACTTC
>-|TRBD2|TRBV12-3/TRBV12-4|TRBJ2-1
CTSCCVGLAGVSYNEQFF
TGTACCAGCTGCTGTGTGGGCCTAGCGGGAGTATCCTACAATGAGCAGTTCTTC
>many|TRBD2|TRBV20-1|TRBJ2-1
CSARDFSGSWEQFF
TGCAGTGCTAGAGATTTTAGCGGGAGTTGGGAGCAGTTCTTC
>-|-|TRBV6-2/TRBV6-3|TRBJ1-5
CASSYLSGPNQPQHF
TGTGCCAGCAGTTACCTTTCAGGTCCCAATCAGCCCCAGCATTTT
>few|-|TRBV15|TRBJ2-5
CATSRVSGSRQETQYF
TGTGCCACCAGCAGAGTTTCAGGGTCTCGCCAAGAGACCCAGTACTTC
>many|-|TRBV25-1|TRBJ2-7
CASSYRWGEQYF
TGTGCCAGCAGTTACAGGTGGGGCGAGCAGTACTTC
>-|TRBD2|TRBV7-2|TRBJ2-1
CASSLDRGRVEQFF
TGTGCCAGCAGCTTAGATCGCGGGAGGGTTGAGCAGTTCTTC
>few|TRBD1|TRBV11-2|TRBJ1-2
CASSFHRGGYTF
TGTGCCAGCAGCTTCCACAGGGGCGGCTACACCTTC
>many|-|TRBV4-2|TRBJ2-2
CASSPGTGNTGELFF
TGTGCCAGCAGCCCCGGGACGGGGAACACCGGGGAGCTGTTTTTT
>-|TRBD2|TRBV7-2|TRBJ2-4
CASSLKREWPQNIQYF
TGTGCCAGCAGCCTAAAGCGGGAGTGGCCCCAAAACATTCAGTACTTC
>-|TRBD2|TRBV20-1|TRBJ2-5
CSVFSPSGKVQYF
TGCAGTGTTTTTTCACCTAGCGGGAAAGTCCAGTACTTC
>-|TRBD2|TRBV27|TRBJ2-7
CASRDGTSGYASYEQYF
TGTGCCAGCAGGGATGGGACTAGCGGTTACGCCTCCTACGAGCAGTACTTC
>many|-|TRBV7-6|TRBJ2-3
CASSGGGAMSTDTQYF
TGTGCCAGCAGCGGGGGGGGGGCCATGAGCACAGATACGCAGTATTTT
>many|-|TRBV5-1|TRBJ2-2
CASTSEGFTGELFF
TGCGCCAGCACGAGCGAGGGCTTCACCGGGGAGCTGTTTTTT